Described below is a single TCR beta chain sequence and its context. Its antigen is unidentified. This table comes from immunoSEQ multiplex PCR, and its TCRdb copy is limited to in-frame clones, with some not included. In the table there are 25,000 to 30,000 clones, around 92% of which are singletons. This specimen comes from a study of a mutant IDH1 vaccine in newly diagnosed glioma. On the study more broadly: The sex distribution of treated patients was 62.5% male and approximately 40% female, with a mean age of around 40 years.

Time point given: week 5, during vaccination. Each vaccine dose was 300 ug of mutant IDH1 20-mer peptide, with topical imiquimod. Patients carried new grade 3 or 4 IDH1-mutant astrocytomas lacking nuclear ATRX. The CDR3 length is 16 residues. Losses at the gene ends were 4 bases for V and 4 bases for J; bases not matched to a gene: 6. Germline V lookup: CDR1 LGHNA, CDR2 YSLEER. This specimen consisted of PBMCs, obtained from a glioma patient whose treatment included an IDH1 peptide vaccine. V and J are TRBV4-3 and TRBJ2-7; TRBD2 matches at 14 bases. The TCR was taken from a young man with glioma. The CDR3 DNA reads TGCGCCAGCAGCCCAGAGTGGACTAGCGGGAGGTACGAGCAGTACTTC. Translation gives CASSPEWTSGRYEQYF.